This paragraph covers one T cell receptor (beta chain) sequence. Its specificity is unknown. This sample was included in a study of CD8 T cells in ankylosing spondylitis. The CDR3 is made up of 16 amino acids. The ends were cut back, 0 bases at V and 2 bases at J, with 14 bases in the middle. The germline gives CDR1 LGHNA, CDR2 YSLEER. TCRdb passed the 5' RACE reads through MiXCR, listing each CDR3 protein once. The profile shows about 240,000 distinct CDR3 sequences, 8% to 9.5% of them singletons. Study outcomes and limitations: Significant enrichment of disease-linked clones was reported in matched ankylosing spondylitis synovial fluid. A motif of 7 to 9 highly homologous TCR beta variants was seen as apparently characteristic of ankylosing spondylitis blood.

Sequenced input: blood, either unsorted or a sorted T cell fraction (not recorded which). The J gene is TRBJ2-7, the V gene TRBV4-3; TRBD1 might be the D (5 bases). The source of this sequence is a male donor with ankylosing spondylitis or in good health (not recorded which). The CDR3 DNA reads TGCGCCAGCAGCCAAGACCCGGACCTAGGGGCCTACGAGCAGTACTTC. Its protein product is CASSQDPDLGAYEQYF.